This TCR beta chain was profiled in a study of shared clonotypes between healthy human individuals. General study points: A small donor pool kept down the genetic and exposure-history diversity that was represented. Non-shared clonotypes showed lower generation probabilities than clonotypes common to all four donors.

With regard to this clone: The antigen is unknown.

Trimming removed 6 bases at V and 2 bases at J, with 11 bases between. This CDR3 is built from 13 residues. Germline CDR1 MDHEN, CDR2 SYDVKM. Donors, healthy HIV-negative adults, lacked recent acute infections or vaccinations. Data came from immunoSEQ multiplex PCR; TCRdb stores just in-frame clones and leaves some out. The sample holds a few hundred thousand clones, around 74% seen once. The TCR comes from a man aged 25 to 40 in good health. The chain recombines TRBV28 with TRBJ2-7; unclear D gene. Sequencing was done on a sample of memory CD4+ T cells sorted from blood. As for subset: CD45RA-negative fraction. The DNA for the CDR3 is TGTGCCAGCAGCCCCGACGGTACCTACGAGCAGTACTTC. Translating it yields CASSPDGTYEQYF.